This T cell receptor beta chain appears in the sequencing data of a study of blood T cells in healthy people across ages. Study-level findings and limits: Percentage of naive T cells showed a strong correlation with TCR beta diversity.

Germline CDR1 is SGHTA and CDR2 is FQGNSA. CDR3 length: 15 amino acids. Trimming stripped 6 bases from V and 4 bases from J, with 18 bases between. For the second PCR, which ran for 7 to 11 cycles, a sample-barcoded 5' primer and a J-beta primer mix were used. A tag from a template-switch adaptor with 12 random nucleotides marked each cDNA molecule. A single record per CDR3 protein comes from TCRdb applying MiXCR to the 5' RACE reads. The profile covers 850,000 to 950,000 distinct CDR3 sequences, with around 26% appearing a single time and 15% to 20% taken by the ten largest. In its sample, this clonotype was seen many times. Its antigen is as yet unknown.

The sequencing sample was made of blood. The chain recombines TRBV7-2 with TRBJ2-5; a possible D gene is TRBD2 (6 bases). The sequence came from an elderly woman in good health. The CDR3 nucleotides read TGTGCCAGCAGATTTGCTAGCGCCCCCGGAGAGACCCAGTACTTC. This codes for CASRFASAPGETQYF.